A selection of T cell receptor beta chains follows, all from one sample in a study of blood T cell repertoires in COVID-19. Sequencing used immunoSEQ multiplex PCR; TCRdb keeps in-frame clones, though not all of them. Of about 70,000 clones detected, roughly 87% appear once; the ten largest clones hold more than 8%. The sequenced sample was peripheral blood. The receptors come from a man aged 50 to 59 with active COVID-19. Each CDR3 is given with its conserved first and last residue. The D gene is left open where the match is weak. Some rows mark clone size as missing; the rest say once, few, many or name a class of expanded clone.

v_gene: TRBV4-1
len: 18
d_gene: .
abundance: .
j_gene: TRBJ2-1
CDR3nt: TGCGCCAGCAGCCAAGTTCTTATCATCCAGTTTCTGAACGCTGAGCAGTTCTTC
CDR3aa: CASSQVLIIQFLNAEQFF

v_gene: TRBV24-1
len: 14
d_gene: .
abundance: .
j_gene: TRBJ2-2
CDR3nt: TGTGCCACCAGTGGGTCAGGGAACACCGGGGAGCTGTTTTTT
CDR3aa: CATSGSGNTGELFF

v_gene: TRBV7-8
len: 14
d_gene: .
abundance: .
j_gene: TRBJ1-6
CDR3nt: TGTGCCAGCAGCATGGGCTCCGTTAACTCACCCCTCCACTTT
CDR3aa: CASSMGSVNSPLHF

v_gene: TRBV29-1
len: 15
d_gene: .
abundance: .
j_gene: TRBJ1-1
CDR3nt: TGCAGCGTTCTCGGTCCGGACAGAGTGAACACTGAAGCTTTCTTT
CDR3aa: CSVLGPDRVNTEAFF

v_gene: TRBV4-1
len: 17
d_gene: TRBD2
abundance: .
j_gene: TRBJ2-1
CDR3nt: TGCGCCAGCAGCCATTCTAGACTAGCGGGGGGGCGGAATGAGCAGTTCTTC
CDR3aa: CASSHSRLAGGRNEQFF

v_gene: TRBV13
len: 14
d_gene: .
abundance: .
j_gene: TRBJ1-6
CDR3nt: TGTGCCAGCAGCTTGAGGCAGGGGAATTCACCCCTCCACTTT
CDR3aa: CASSLRQGNSPLHF

v_gene: TRBV30
len: 13
d_gene: .
abundance: once
j_gene: TRBJ1-5
CDR3nt: TGTGCCTGGAGTGTTGGCAGGGATCAGCCCCAGCATTTT
CDR3aa: CAWSVGRDQPQHF

v_gene: TRBV6-6
len: 12
d_gene: .
abundance: .
j_gene: TRBJ2-7
CDR3nt: TGTGCCACCAGGAGGGCGGGGAACGAGCAGTACTTC
CDR3aa: CATRRAGNEQYF

v_gene: TRBV5-6
len: 15
d_gene: TRBD2
abundance: .
j_gene: TRBJ2-5
CDR3nt: TGTGCCAGCAACAATGCGGGACTAGGAGGCGAGACCCAGTACTTC
CDR3aa: CASNNAGLGGETQYF

v_gene: TRBV9
len: 13
d_gene: .
abundance: .
j_gene: TRBJ2-1
CDR3nt: TGTGCCAGCAGCGGAGTCGGGGGGCTTGAGCAGTTCTTC
CDR3aa: CASSGVGGLEQFF

v_gene: TRBV9
len: 15
d_gene: .
abundance: .
j_gene: TRBJ2-1
CDR3nt: TGTGCCAGCAGCGTAGGCGGCAGCCCTGCCGATGAGCAGTTCTTC
CDR3aa: CASSVGGSPADEQFF

v_gene: TRBV15
len: 15
d_gene: .
abundance: .
j_gene: TRBJ1-6
CDR3nt: TGTGCCACCAGCGGATTCAGGGGCGGAGATTCACCCCTCCACTTT
CDR3aa: CATSGFRGGDSPLHF

v_gene: TRBV6-5
len: 12
d_gene: .
abundance: once
j_gene: TRBJ2-1
CDR3nt: TGTGCCAGCTCCCAGGGGAACAATGAGCAGTTCTTC
CDR3aa: CASSQGNNEQFF

v_gene: TRBV29-1
len: 14
d_gene: TRBD2
abundance: .
j_gene: TRBJ2-3
CDR3nt: TGCAGCGTTGAAACTAGCGGGACCACAGATACGCAGTATTTT
CDR3aa: CSVETSGTTDTQYF

v_gene: TRBV7-2
len: 15
d_gene: TRBD2
abundance: .
j_gene: TRBJ2-1
CDR3nt: TGTGCCAGCAGCTTAGTAGCGGGGGGGCGGATTGAGCAGTTCTTC
CDR3aa: CASSLVAGGRIEQFF

v_gene: TRBV20-1
len: 17
d_gene: TRBD1
abundance: .
j_gene: TRBJ2-1
CDR3nt: TGCAGTGCTAGTAGCTACTCCGGGACAGGTAACTACAATGAGCAGTTCTTC
CDR3aa: CSASSYSGTGNYNEQFF

v_gene: TRBV5-4
len: 14
d_gene: .
abundance: .
j_gene: TRBJ1-1
CDR3nt: TGTGCCAGCAGCTCGGACAGTTGGAACACTGAAGCTTTCTTT
CDR3aa: CASSSDSWNTEAFF

v_gene: TRBV6-5
len: 15
d_gene: TRBD2
abundance: .
j_gene: TRBJ2-3
CDR3nt: TGTGCCAGCAGTTTAGCGGGGATCCGCACAGATACGCAGTATTTT
CDR3aa: CASSLAGIRTDTQYF

v_gene: TRBV6-5
len: 15
d_gene: TRBD2
abundance: .
j_gene: TRBJ2-1
CDR3nt: TGTGCCAGCAGTTCCGGTCGGGGGGGCAGGAATGAGCAGTTCTTC
CDR3aa: CASSSGRGGRNEQFF

v_gene: TRBV14
len: 14
d_gene: .
abundance: .
j_gene: TRBJ2-5
CDR3nt: TGTGCCAGCAGCCAAGTTAGCGGTCGAGGGACCCAGTACTTC
CDR3aa: CASSQVSGRGTQYF

v_gene: TRBV9
len: 13
d_gene: .
abundance: .
j_gene: TRBJ2-7
CDR3nt: TGTGCCAGCAGCCCGAGAAACTCCTACGAGCAGTACTTC
CDR3aa: CASSPRNSYEQYF

v_gene: TRBV2
len: 13
d_gene: .
abundance: .
j_gene: TRBJ1-1
CDR3nt: TGTGCCACTTGCGGGGTCATGAACACTGAAGCTTTCTTT
CDR3aa: CATCGVMNTEAFF

v_gene: TRBV6-2/TRBV6-3
len: 14
d_gene: .
abundance: .
j_gene: TRBJ1-3
CDR3nt: TGTGCCAGCAGCGGGACATCCTCTGGAAACACCATATATTTT
CDR3aa: CASSGTSSGNTIYF

v_gene: TRBV18
len: 13
d_gene: .
abundance: .
j_gene: TRBJ2-5
CDR3nt: TGTGCCAGCTCACCGGGCACCCAAGAGACCCAGTACTTC
CDR3aa: CASSPGTQETQYF

v_gene: TRBV4-1
len: 15
d_gene: .
abundance: .
j_gene: TRBJ1-3
CDR3nt: TGCGCCAGCAGCCAACAGGGGTCCATTGGAAACACCATATATTTT
CDR3aa: CASSQQGSIGNTIYF

v_gene: TRBV7-8
len: 13
d_gene: .
abundance: .
j_gene: TRBJ1-5
CDR3nt: TGTGCCAGCAGCTTAGAGAATACAGGGCCCCAGCATTTT
CDR3aa: CASSLENTGPQHF

v_gene: TRBV7-2
len: 17
d_gene: .
abundance: .
j_gene: TRBJ2-6
CDR3nt: TGTGCCAGCAGCCTAAGTGAGGTTGTTACTGGGGCCAACGTCCTGACTTTC
CDR3aa: CASSLSEVVTGANVLTF

v_gene: TRBV7-2
len: 15
d_gene: TRBD1
abundance: .
j_gene: TRBJ1-3
CDR3nt: TGTGCCAGCAGCTTAGAGAGGGGGCTAGGAAACACCATATATTTT
CDR3aa: CASSLERGLGNTIYF

v_gene: TRBV6-4
len: 14
d_gene: TRBD1
abundance: .
j_gene: TRBJ1-1
CDR3nt: TGTGCCAGCAGTTCGCAGGGGGGAAGCACTGAAGCTTTCTTT
CDR3aa: CASSSQGGSTEAFF

v_gene: TRBV30
len: 16
d_gene: TRBD1
abundance: .
j_gene: TRBJ2-7
CDR3nt: TGTGCCTGGACCTTGACGAGGACAGGGAGCCCTTCCGAGCAGTACTTC
CDR3aa: CAWTLTRTGSPSEQYF

v_gene: TRBV4-1
len: 15
d_gene: .
abundance: .
j_gene: TRBJ1-4
CDR3nt: TGCGCCAGCAGCCAGAGACAGGTACCAAATGAAAAACTGTTTTTT
CDR3aa: CASSQRQVPNEKLFF

v_gene: TRBV5-1
len: 15
d_gene: TRBD1
abundance: .
j_gene: TRBJ1-1
CDR3nt: TGCGCCAGCAGCCCCCTGGGACAGGGTAACACTGAAGCTTTCTTT
CDR3aa: CASSPLGQGNTEAFF

v_gene: TRBV24-1
len: 15
d_gene: .
abundance: .
j_gene: TRBJ2-3
CDR3nt: TGTGCCACCAGTGGGTCTGCGGGGGCGGGTGATACGCAGTATTTT
CDR3aa: CATSGSAGAGDTQYF

v_gene: TRBV10-3
len: 14
d_gene: .
abundance: .
j_gene: TRBJ1-2
CDR3nt: TGTGCCATCAGTGAGGGGGCTTTGGACTATGGCTACACCTTC
CDR3aa: CAISEGALDYGYTF

v_gene: TRBV5-1
len: 14
d_gene: .
abundance: .
j_gene: TRBJ2-3
CDR3nt: TGCGCCAGCAGCTTTGGCTTGTACACAGATACGCAGTATTTT
CDR3aa: CASSFGLYTDTQYF

v_gene: TRBV20-1
len: 11
d_gene: .
abundance: .
j_gene: TRBJ2-3
CDR3nt: TGCAGTGCCCTGAGAACAGATACGCAGTATTTT
CDR3aa: CSALRTDTQYF

v_gene: TRBV7-3
len: 16
d_gene: TRBD1
abundance: few
j_gene: TRBJ1-3
CDR3nt: TGTGCCAGCAGACCAACAGGGGGCAGGTCTGGAAACACCATATATTTT
CDR3aa: CASRPTGGRSGNTIYF

v_gene: TRBV27
len: 15
d_gene: .
abundance: once
j_gene: TRBJ1-1
CDR3nt: TGTGCCAGCAGTTTAAGCAGGACTATGAACACTGAAGCTTTCTTT
CDR3aa: CASSLSRTMNTEAFF

v_gene: TRBV10-3
len: 15
d_gene: TRBD2
abundance: .
j_gene: TRBJ2-7
CDR3nt: TGTGCCATCAGTGAGGGGGGAGGGAAGACCTACGAGCAGTACTTC
CDR3aa: CAISEGGGKTYEQYF

v_gene: TRBV7-2
len: 14
d_gene: TRBD2
abundance: once
j_gene: TRBJ2-5
CDR3nt: TGTGCCAGCAGCTCCATGGCGGGGGGAGAGACCCAGTACTTC
CDR3aa: CASSSMAGGETQYF

v_gene: TRBV11-2
len: 15
d_gene: TRBD1
abundance: .
j_gene: TRBJ1-4
CDR3nt: TGTGCCAGCAGCCCGGTGGACAGGGGAAATGAAAAACTGTTTTTT
CDR3aa: CASSPVDRGNEKLFF

v_gene: TRBV12-5
len: 16
d_gene: .
abundance: .
j_gene: TRBJ1-4
CDR3nt: TGTGCTAGTGGTTTGGTACTAACCGGGTTAAATGAAAAACTGTTTTTT
CDR3aa: CASGLVLTGLNEKLFF

v_gene: TRBV18
len: 14
d_gene: TRBD1
abundance: .
j_gene: TRBJ2-5
CDR3nt: TGTGCCAGCTCACCTCCGGGACAGAAAGAGACCCAGTACTTC
CDR3aa: CASSPPGQKETQYF

v_gene: TRBV7-2
len: 16
d_gene: TRBD2
abundance: .
j_gene: TRBJ2-1
CDR3nt: TGTGCCAGCAGCTTCGGGCGGGGGGGCTCCTACAATGAGCAGTTCTTC
CDR3aa: CASSFGRGGSYNEQFF

v_gene: TRBV5-1
len: 13
d_gene: .
abundance: .
j_gene: TRBJ1-1
CDR3nt: TGCGCCAGCAGCCTTACAGAGAACACTGAAGCTTTCTTT
CDR3aa: CASSLTENTEAFF

v_gene: TRBV6-5
len: 14
d_gene: TRBD1
abundance: once
j_gene: TRBJ1-2
CDR3nt: TGTGCCAGCAGTTCCCAGGGGGCGGGCTATGGCTACACCTTC
CDR3aa: CASSSQGAGYGYTF

v_gene: TRBV10-3
len: 15
d_gene: .
abundance: .
j_gene: TRBJ1-6
CDR3nt: TGTGCCATCAGTGCCGCGGGAACCTATAATTCACCCCTCCACTTT
CDR3aa: CAISAAGTYNSPLHF

v_gene: TRBV7-2
len: 15
d_gene: .
abundance: .
j_gene: TRBJ1-1
CDR3nt: TGTGCCAGCAGCTCCTTCGCGGGGGGCTACACTGAAGCTTTCTTT
CDR3aa: CASSSFAGGYTEAFF

v_gene: TRBV7-3
len: 15
d_gene: TRBD1
abundance: .
j_gene: TRBJ2-1
CDR3nt: TGTGCCAGCAGCCTTGGACAGGGAGTCTACAATGAGCAGTTCTTC
CDR3aa: CASSLGQGVYNEQFF

v_gene: TRBV6-6
len: 13
d_gene: .
abundance: .
j_gene: TRBJ2-2
CDR3nt: TGTGCCAGCAGCTCCGCCGCAGTCGGGGAGCTGTTTTTT
CDR3aa: CASSSAAVGELFF

v_gene: TRBV24-1
len: 20
d_gene: TRBD2
abundance: .
j_gene: TRBJ2-1
CDR3nt: TGTGCCACCAGTGATAGTGGGACTAGCGGGGGGGTTTTCTCCTACAATGAGCAGTTCTTC
CDR3aa: CATSDSGTSGGVFSYNEQFF

v_gene: TRBV5-4
len: 14
d_gene: .
abundance: .
j_gene: TRBJ2-4
CDR3nt: TGTGCCAGCAGCTTGTCAGGGTTGCAAAACATTCAGTACTTC
CDR3aa: CASSLSGLQNIQYF

v_gene: TRBV5-1
len: 15
d_gene: TRBD2
abundance: .
j_gene: TRBJ2-5
CDR3nt: TGCGCCAGCAGCTCCTTAGCGGGGGCCCTTGAGACCCAGTACTTC
CDR3aa: CASSSLAGALETQYF

v_gene: TRBV15
len: 18
d_gene: TRBD2
abundance: .
j_gene: TRBJ2-2
CDR3nt: TGTGCCACCAGCAGGGGACTAGCGGGGGTTTTGAACACCGGGGAGCTGTTTTTT
CDR3aa: CATSRGLAGVLNTGELFF

v_gene: TRBV4-2
len: 14
d_gene: .
abundance: .
j_gene: TRBJ2-7
CDR3nt: TGTGCCAGCAGCCCGCCGGAGGGGGCCCACGAGCAGTACTTC
CDR3aa: CASSPPEGAHEQYF